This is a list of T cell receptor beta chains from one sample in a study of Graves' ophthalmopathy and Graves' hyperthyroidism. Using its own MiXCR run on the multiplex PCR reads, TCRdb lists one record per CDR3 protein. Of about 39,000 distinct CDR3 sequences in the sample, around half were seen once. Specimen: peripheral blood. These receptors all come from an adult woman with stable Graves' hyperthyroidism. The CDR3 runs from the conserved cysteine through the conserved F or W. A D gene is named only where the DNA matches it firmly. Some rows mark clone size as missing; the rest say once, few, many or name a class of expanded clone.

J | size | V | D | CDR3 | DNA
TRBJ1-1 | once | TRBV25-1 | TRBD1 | CASQGGTTEAFF | TGTGCCAGCCAGGGGGGGACCACTGAAGCTTTCTTT
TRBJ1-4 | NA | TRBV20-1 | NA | CSATGETNEKLFF | TGCAGTGCTACAGGGGAAACTAATGAAAAACTGTTTTTT
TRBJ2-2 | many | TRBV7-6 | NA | CASSLSFQSNTGELFF | TGTGCCAGCAGCTTGTCGTTTCAGTCGAACACCGGGGAGCTGTTTTTT
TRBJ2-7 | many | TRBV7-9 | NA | CASSQSCGDSSYEQYF | TGTGCCAGCAGCCAAAGCTGCGGGGACAGCTCCTACGAGCAGTACTTC
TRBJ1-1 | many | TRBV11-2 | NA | CASSPRVNTEAFF | TGTGCCAGCAGCCCCCGGGTGAACACTGAAGCTTTCTTT
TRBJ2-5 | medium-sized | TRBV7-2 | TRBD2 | CASSPWEGGQETQYF | TGTGCCAGCAGCCCCTGGGAGGGCGGGCAAGAGACCCAGTACTTC
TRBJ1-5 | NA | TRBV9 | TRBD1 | CASSHGQGVSNQPQHF | TGTGCCAGCAGCCACGGACAGGGGGTGTCGAATCAGCCCCAGCATTTT
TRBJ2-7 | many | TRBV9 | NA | CASSVGASVTYEQYF | TGTGCCAGCAGCGTAGGGGCTAGCGTCACCTACGAGCAGTACTTC
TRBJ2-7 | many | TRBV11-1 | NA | CASSRNVGPTTYEQYF | TGTGCCAGCAGCAGGAACGTAGGACCCACTACCTACGAGCAGTACTTC
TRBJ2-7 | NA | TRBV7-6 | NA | CASSLGTESYHEQYF | TGTGCCAGCAGCTTAGGGACAGAATCTTACCACGAGCAGTACTTC
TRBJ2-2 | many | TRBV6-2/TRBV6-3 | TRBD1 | CASSWGQGAAGELFF | TGTGCCAGCAGTTGGGGACAGGGGGCGGCCGGGGAGCTGTTTTTT
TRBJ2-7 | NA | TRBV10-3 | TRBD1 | CAISTGTAYEQYF | TGTGCCATCAGCACCGGGACAGCCTACGAGCAGTACTTC
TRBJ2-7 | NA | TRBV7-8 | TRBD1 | CASSFTGTGASYEQYF | TGTGCCAGCAGCTTTACCGGGACAGGGGCCTCCTACGAGCAGTACTTC
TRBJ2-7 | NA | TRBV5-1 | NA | CASSPLRGSREQYF | TGCGCCAGCAGCCCGCTACGGGGCTCTAGGGAGCAGTACTTC
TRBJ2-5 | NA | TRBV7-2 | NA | CASSRYAGIRVGTQYF | TGTGCCAGCAGCCGATACGCCGGGATCAGAGTGGGGACCCAGTACTTC
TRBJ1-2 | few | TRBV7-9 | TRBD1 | CASSLATGGDTSNYGYTF | TGTGCCAGCAGCTTAGCCACAGGGGGCGATACCTCTAACTATGGCTACACCTTC
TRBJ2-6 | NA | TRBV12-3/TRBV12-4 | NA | CASGARLAGANVLTF | TGTGCCAGCGGGGCCAGGCTCGCTGGGGCCAACGTCCTGACTTTC